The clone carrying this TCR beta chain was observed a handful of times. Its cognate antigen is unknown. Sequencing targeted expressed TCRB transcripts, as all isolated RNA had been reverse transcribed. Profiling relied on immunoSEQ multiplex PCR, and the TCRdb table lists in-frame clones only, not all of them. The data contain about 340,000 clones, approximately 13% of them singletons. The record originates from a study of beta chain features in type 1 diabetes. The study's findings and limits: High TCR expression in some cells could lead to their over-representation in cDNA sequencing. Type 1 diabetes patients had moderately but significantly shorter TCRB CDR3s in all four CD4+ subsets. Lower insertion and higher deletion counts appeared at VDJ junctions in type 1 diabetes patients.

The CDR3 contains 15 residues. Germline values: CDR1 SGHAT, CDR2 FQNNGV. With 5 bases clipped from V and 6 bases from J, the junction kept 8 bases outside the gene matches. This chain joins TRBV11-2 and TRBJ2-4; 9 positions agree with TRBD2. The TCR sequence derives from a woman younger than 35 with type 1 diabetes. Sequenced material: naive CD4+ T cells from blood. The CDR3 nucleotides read TGTGCCAGCAGCCCAGGATCGACTAGCGGAAACATTCAGTACTTC. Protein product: CASSPGSTSGNIQYF.